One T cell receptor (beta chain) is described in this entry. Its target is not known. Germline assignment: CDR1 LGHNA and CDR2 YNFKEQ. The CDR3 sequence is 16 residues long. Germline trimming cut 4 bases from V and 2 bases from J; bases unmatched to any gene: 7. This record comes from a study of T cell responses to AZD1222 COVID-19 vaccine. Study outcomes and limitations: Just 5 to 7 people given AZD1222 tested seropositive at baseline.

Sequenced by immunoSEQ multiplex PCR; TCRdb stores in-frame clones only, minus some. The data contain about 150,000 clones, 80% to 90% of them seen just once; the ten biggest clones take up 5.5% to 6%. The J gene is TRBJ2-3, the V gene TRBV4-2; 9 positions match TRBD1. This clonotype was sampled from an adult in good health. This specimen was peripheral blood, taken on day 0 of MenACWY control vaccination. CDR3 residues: CASSPGDRANTDTQYF. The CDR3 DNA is TGTGCCAGCAGCCCCGGGGACAGGGCAAACACAGATACGCAGTATTTT.